The 22 T cell receptor beta chains below were found in one sample sequenced in a study of shared clonotypes between healthy human individuals (dated by TCRdb to about 2020). Library prep was done by the immunoSEQ multiplex PCR assay. Held by TCRdb, this immuneACCESS table contains in-frame sequences only and omits some clones. Under half of the omission traces to an unresolved V gene where checked; the cause of the rest is unknown. The sample contains 2.3 million or so clones, 90% to 95% of them found a single time. The ten largest clones capture roughly 0.36% of the sample. Sequencing used naive CD4+ T cells from PBMCs. The cell subset or site label corresponds to: CD45RA+ positively selected. These receptors came from a man aged 18 to 30 in good health. Some clones in this sample may be carry-over from other donors' samples.

The J gene is TRBJ1-2, the V gene TRBV9, with D possibly TRBD1 on 6 matching bases. This CDR3 is built from 14 residues. CDR1 is SGDLS, CDR2 YYNGEE, per germline. V lost 0 bases, J lost 5 bases, and 11 bases lay in between. The DNA for the CDR3 is TGTGCCAGCAGCGTAGGACAGGAGAGGTATGGCTACACCTTC. Its protein is CASSVGQERYGYTF.

The chain links TRBV28 to TRBJ1-1; D is uncertain. This CDR3 is 13 amino acids long. V lost 3 bases to trimming and J lost 0 bases, with 5 bases between them. Looked up from germline, CDR1 is MDHEN and CDR2 is SYDVKM. CDR3 nucleotides: TGTGCCAGCAGTTTCTCCCTGAACACTGAAGCTTTCTTT. It encodes CASSFSLNTEAFF.

The table lists this clone with a count of one. V and J are TRBV27 and TRBJ2-5, with D perhaps TRBD1 (5 bases). CDR3 length: 15 amino acids. Germline values: CDR1 MNHEY, CDR2 SMNVEV (reference sequence). The V end was cut by 10 bases, the J end by 7 bases, with 25 bases between. The CDR3 sequence is CATNPHAAGHRTQYF. CDR3 coding DNA: TGTGCCACCAACCCCCACGCAGCCGGACATAGGACCCAGTACTTC.

The genes are TRBV6-6 and TRBJ2-3; 8 nucleotides agree with TRBD2. CDR1 is MNHNY and CDR2 is SVGAGI in the germline V gene (reference sequence). This CDR3 comprises 16 residues. With V trimmed by 0 bases and J by 5 bases, 7 bases remained unmatched. CDR3 amino acids: CASSYSTAGGLDTQYF. Written as DNA, the CDR3 is TGTGCCAGCAGTTACTCGACGGCGGGAGGTCTAGATACGCAGTATTTT.

This chain uses TRBV29-1 with TRBJ2-3, with D maybe TRBD2 (7 bases). V was shortened by 4 bases and J by 5 bases, with 13 bases between the two germline ends. Germline CDR1 and CDR2: SQVTM and ANQGSEA. The CDR3 runs to 13 residues. For the CDR3, the DNA is TGCAGCGTTGTCGGAAGGGGGGGAGATACGCAGTATTTT. As protein: CSVVGRGGDTQYF.

This chain uses TRBV28 with TRBJ2-5; tentatively, D is TRBD1 (6 bases). V shed 7 bases and J shed 5 bases, with 11 bases lying between them. Germline V gene lookup returns CDR1 MDHEN and CDR2 SYDVKM. The CDR3 extends over 12 amino acids. The CDR3 coding sequence is TGTGCCAGCACAGGGGTTCGTGAGACCCAGTACTTC. Translated, it gives CASTGVRETQYF.

The chain's CDR3 is CASSHSVRREGNIQYF. The DNA of the CDR3 is TGCGCCAGCAGCCACTCGGTGAGGAGGGAGGGGAACATTCAGTACTTC. The chain joins TRBV4-1 to TRBJ2-4; 7 bases fit TRBD2. Unmatched junction bases numbered 12, after V lost 3 bases and J lost 7 bases. Germline V gene data show CDR1 as MGHRA and CDR2 as YSYEKL. This CDR3 is built from 16 residues.

This clone has a handful of counts. The sample carries other DNA sequences with the same CDR3. The rearrangement uses TRBV7-9 and TRBJ2-3; D is ambiguous. Looked up from germline, CDR1 is SEHNR and CDR2 is FQNEAQ (reference sequence). This CDR3 spans 12 amino acids. Trimming took off 1 base at V and 6 bases at J, with 5 bases between the two ends. CDR3 sequence (DNA): TGTGCCAGCAGCTTAGTCGGGGATACGCAGTATTTT. Translation gives CASSLVGDTQYF.

The chain joins TRBV15 to TRBJ2-2; D is unresolved. Germline lookup yields CDR1 LNHNV and CDR2 YYDKDF (reference sequence). The ends were cut back, 4 bases at V and 5 bases at J, with 11 bases in the middle. The CDR3 consists of 14 residues. Written as DNA, the CDR3 is TGTGCCACCAGCACACGATCCGGGACCGGGGAGCTGTTTTTT. Encoded protein: CATSTRSGTGELFF.

The rearrangement links TRBV21-1 to TRBJ2-7; the D segment call TRBD2 is taken from the table without a DNA check. TRBV21-1 is classified as a pseudogene. CDR3 length: 20 residues. CDR3 DNA sequence: TGTGCCAGCAGCAAAGCTACCTCCGGGACTAGCGGGAGGGCCGGCTACGAGCAGTACTTC. This translates into CASSKATSGTSGRAGYEQYF.

The genes are TRBV11-2 and TRBJ2-3, with 8 bases matching TRBD2. CDR3 length: 15 amino acids. Germline-derived CDR1 and CDR2 are SGHAT and FQNNGV. The V gene end was trimmed by 4 bases and the J gene end by 2 bases; junction bases not matched to a gene: 5. CDR3 in DNA: TGTGCCAGCAGCTACCGGGAGGGCACCACAGATACGCAGTATTTT. Its translation: CASSYREGTTDTQYF.

V is TRBV6-5 and J is TRBJ1-2; D possibly corresponds to TRBD1 (5 bases). The V end lost 4 bases, the J end lost 2 bases, and 8 bases lay between the germline ends. In germline, CDR1 is MNHEY, CDR2 SVGAGI. This CDR3 region has 13 residues. The CDR3 is CASSFGDNYGYTF. Here the CDR3 DNA reads TGTGCCAGCAGTTTCGGGGACAACTATGGCTACACCTTC.

The chain combines TRBV4-2 with TRBJ2-7; TRBD2 matches at 10 bases. The V gene end was trimmed by 1 base and the J gene end by 6 bases; junction bases not matched to a gene: 6. The CDR3 has 15 residues. Germline loops: CDR1 LGHNA, CDR2 YNFKEQ. The CDR3 reads CASSQGLLAGREQYF. CDR3 in DNA: TGTGCCAGCAGCCAAGGTCTACTAGCGGGGCGCGAGCAGTACTTC.

Comments on this clone: The same CDR3 also results from other DNA sequences found in this sample. V and J are TRBV28 and TRBJ2-3; no clear D. Trimming took off 4 bases at V and 1 base at J, with 6 bases between the two ends. Germline CDR1 is MDHEN and CDR2 is SYDVKM. The CDR3 runs to 13 residues. The DNA of the CDR3 is TGTGCCAGCAGTTCAAGAGGCACAGATACGCAGTATTTT. This gives the protein CASSSRGTDTQYF.

V usage is TRBV11-1 and J usage is TRBJ2-2, with D perhaps assigned TRBD1 or TRBD2 (5 bases each). Trimming pared 6 bases from V and 7 bases from J, leaving 15 bases between. CDR1 and CDR2 from the germline V gene are SGHAT and FQDESV (reference sequence). There are 14 residues in the CDR3. The CDR3 DNA sequence: TGTGCCAGCAGTCCTACCCGGGACGACGGGGAGCTGTTTTTT. Residues: CASSPTRDDGELFF.

This chain uses TRBV28 with TRBJ2-3, with 7 bases lining up with TRBD2. CDR1 and CDR2 (germline): MDHEN, SYDVKM. The CDR3 extends over 15 amino acids. V was pared by 4 bases and J by 2 bases, with 6 bases of the junction left unmatched. The CDR3 protein is CASSSPSGYTDTQYF. CDR3 nucleotides: TGTGCCAGCAGTTCCCCTAGCGGATACACAGATACGCAGTATTTT.

This chain uses TRBV11-2 with TRBJ2-7; TRBD1 might be the D (6 bases). From germline, CDR1 is SGHAT and CDR2 FQNNGV. V was pared by 0 bases and J by 2 bases, with 8 bases between. The length of the CDR3 is 14 residues. The CDR3 nucleotides read TGTGCCAGCAGCTTAGATGGGGGCACCTACGAGCAGTACTTC. This encodes CASSLDGGTYEQYF.

The chain combines TRBV6-1 with TRBJ1-4; 8 bases map to TRBD1. The CDR3 runs to 15 residues. V shed 5 bases, J shed 8 bases, and the junction held 10 bases outside the gene matches. The germline V gene encodes CDR1 MNHNS and CDR2 SASEGT. The CDR3: CASSQGGQEWEKLFF. CDR3 in DNA: TGTGCCAGCAGTCAAGGGGGACAGGAGTGGGAAAAACTGTTTTTT.

This clone was observed a single time. This chain connects TRBV2 to TRBJ2-7; D gene ambiguous. This CDR3 is 16 amino acids long. From germline, CDR1 is SNHLY and CDR2 FYNNEI. Between the trimmed V and J ends, which lost 6 bases and 0 bases, there was a span of 18 bases. The CDR3 DNA sequence: TGTGCCAGCAGAGGAGCTTTGTTACGAGGCTCCTACGAGCAGTACTTC. It translates to CASRGALLRGSYEQYF. Variable domain in full (rest from reference TRBV2 and TRBJ2-7): EPEVTQTPSHQVTQMGQEVILRCVPISNHLYFYWYRQILGQKVEFLVSFYNNEISEKSEIFDDQFSVERPDGSNFTLKIRSTKLEDSAMYFCASRGALLRGSYEQYFGPGTRLTVT.

The chain couples TRBV2 to TRBJ1-4; D unclear. CDR1 is SNHLY, CDR2 FYNNEI, per germline. V lost 5 bases and J lost 3, with 13 bases in between. CDR3 size: 15 residues. This CDR3 is CASSSGVWSNEKLFF. CDR3 bases: TGTGCCAGCAGTTCAGGAGTGTGGTCTAATGAAAAACTGTTTTTT.

The V gene is TRBV4-1, the J gene TRBJ2-1; 10 bases align to TRBD2. The J segment lost 8 bases and the V segment lost 3 bases, leaving 7 bases of the junction unmatched. There are 15 residues in the CDR3. Germline V CDR1 and CDR2: MGHRA, YSYEKL. The CDR3 loop is CASSQRLAGADEQFF. Written as DNA, the CDR3 is TGCGCCAGCAGCCAGCGGCTAGCGGGAGCCGATGAGCAGTTCTTC.

This clone appeared a single time. This chain links TRBV30 with TRBJ2-7; TRBD1 matches 9 bases. Germline CDR1 and CDR2: GTSNPN and SVGIG (reference sequence). The CDR3 extends over 16 amino acids. Trimming cost V 3 bases and J 4 bases; bases outside gene matches: 13. CDR3 DNA sequence: TGTGCCTGGAGAGACGGCCCGGGACAGGGAGTATACGAGCAGTACTTC. Translation: CAWRDGPGQGVYEQYF.